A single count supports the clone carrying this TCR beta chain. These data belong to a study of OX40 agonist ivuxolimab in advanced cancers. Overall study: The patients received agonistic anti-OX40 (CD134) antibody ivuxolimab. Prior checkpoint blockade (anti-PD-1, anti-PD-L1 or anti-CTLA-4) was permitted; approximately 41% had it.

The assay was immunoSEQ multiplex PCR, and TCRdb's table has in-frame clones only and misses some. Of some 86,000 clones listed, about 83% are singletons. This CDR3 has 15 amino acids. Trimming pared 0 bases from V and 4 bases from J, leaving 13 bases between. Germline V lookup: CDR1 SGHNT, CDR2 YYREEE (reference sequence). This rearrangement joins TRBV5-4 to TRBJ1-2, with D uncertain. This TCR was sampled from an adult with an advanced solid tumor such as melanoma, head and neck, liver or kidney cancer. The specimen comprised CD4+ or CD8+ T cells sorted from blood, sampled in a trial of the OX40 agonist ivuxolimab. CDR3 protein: CASSLAVVRSYGYTF. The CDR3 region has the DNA TGTGCCAGCAGCTTGGCCGTGGTCAGAAGCTATGGCTACACCTTC.